One and the same sample provided the 9 T cell receptor beta chains below, sequenced in a study of blood T cell repertoires in COVID-19. Assay: immunoSEQ multiplex PCR; the TCRdb copy retains only in-frame clones and omits some. The top ten clones hold 7% to 10% of a sample with tens of thousands of clones, roughly 87% of them seen once. The specimen sequenced was peripheral blood. The source is a man in his forties or fifties with active COVID-19.

The table lists this clone with a few counts. The chain recombines TRBV4-3 with TRBJ1-5; D gene unclear. Germline lookup yields CDR1 LGHNA and CDR2 YSLEER. V was shortened by 2 bases and J by 0 bases, with 11 bases between the two germline ends. The length of the CDR3 is 16 residues. In nucleotides, the CDR3 is TGCGCCAGCAGCCAATCCAGATACTATAGCAATCAGCCCCAGCATTTT. This codes for CASSQSRYYSNQPQHF.

The CDR3 nucleotides read TGTGCCAGCAGCCAAGATTTTTTACAGGGACGCTACAATGAGCAGTTCTTC. The encoded protein is CASSQDFLQGRYNEQFF. The chain has TRBV3-1 (or the pseudogene TRBV3-2) and TRBJ2-1; tentative D call: TRBD1 (6 bases). Germline assignment: CDR1 LGHDT and CDR2 YNNKEL (reference sequence). V dropped 0 bases and J dropped 3 bases, with 15 bases sitting between them. The CDR3 is made up of 17 amino acids.

The chain carries TRBV4-2 and TRBJ2-2, with TRBD2 matching over 9 bases. The CDR3 runs to 17 residues. With V trimmed by 1 base and J by 6 bases, 9 bases remained unmatched. The V gene's germline CDR1 is LGHNA and CDR2 YNFKEQ. The CDR3 DNA reads TGTGCCAGCAGCCAAGTCCATGGCGGGGGGGCCCCCGGGGAGCTGTTTTTT. Encoded protein: CASSQVHGGGAPGELFF.

The sample holds one count of this clone. The chain couples TRBV30 to TRBJ1-5, with 10 bases matching TRBD1. The trim removed 4 bases at V and 6 bases at J, leaving 12 bases unmatched. Germline V gene data show CDR1 as GTSNPN and CDR2 as SVGIG (reference sequence). This CDR3 has 16 amino acids. The CDR3: CAWMWGGTGERQPQHF. The CDR3 DNA reads as TGTGCCTGGATGTGGGGAGGGACAGGGGAGCGTCAGCCCCAGCATTTT.

J is TRBJ2-1 and V is TRBV5-1; 10 nucleotides align to TRBD1. The germline V gene has CDR1 SGHRS and CDR2 YFSETQ. This CDR3 spans 16 amino acids. V shed 2 bases, J shed 2 bases, and the junction held 4 bases outside the gene matches. The CDR3 bases are TGCGCCAGCAGCTTCTTCGGACAGGGGGCCTACAATGAGCAGTTCTTC. Protein: CASSFFGQGAYNEQFF.

This rearrangement joins TRBV5-1 to TRBJ1-1; 9 positions match TRBD1. Per germline, CDR1 SGHRS and CDR2 YFSETQ. With V trimmed by 3 bases and J by 0 bases, 3 bases remained unmatched. The CDR3 is made up of 15 amino acids. The CDR3 DNA sequence: TGCGCCAGCAGCTCAGGACAGGGGATGAACACTGAAGCTTTCTTT. Protein product: CASSSGQGMNTEAFF.

The chain combines TRBV9 with TRBJ2-3; 7 bases line up with TRBD2. The CDR3 loop spans 15 amino acids. V shed 0 bases and J 4 bases; nucleotides not matched to a gene: 5. CDR1 is SGDLS and CDR2 is YYNGEE in the germline V gene. The CDR3 bases are TGTGCCAGCAGCGTAGGCGGGGGTTTGGCAGATACGCAGTATTTT. As protein: CASSVGGGLADTQYF.

The gene calls are TRBV5-5 and TRBJ1-4, with 9 bases identical to TRBD1. CDR3 length: 15 residues. Unmatched junction bases numbered 2, after V lost 4 bases and J lost 1 base. Looked up from germline, CDR1 is SGHKS and CDR2 is YYEKEE (reference sequence). The CDR3 nucleotides read TGTGCCAGCAGCAGGGGACAGGGAACTAATGAAAAACTGTTTTTT. Amino acid sequence: CASSRGQGTNEKLFF.

The CDR3 loop is CASSPGQTQSYGYTF. The CDR3 nucleotides are TGCGCCAGCAGCCCGGGACAGACACAGAGTTATGGCTACACCTTC. The chain is built from TRBV5-1 and TRBJ1-2, with 7 nucleotides matching TRBD1. Germline loops: CDR1 SGHRS, CDR2 YFSETQ. With 4 bases clipped from V and 5 bases from J, the junction kept 11 bases outside the gene matches. This CDR3 comprises 15 residues.